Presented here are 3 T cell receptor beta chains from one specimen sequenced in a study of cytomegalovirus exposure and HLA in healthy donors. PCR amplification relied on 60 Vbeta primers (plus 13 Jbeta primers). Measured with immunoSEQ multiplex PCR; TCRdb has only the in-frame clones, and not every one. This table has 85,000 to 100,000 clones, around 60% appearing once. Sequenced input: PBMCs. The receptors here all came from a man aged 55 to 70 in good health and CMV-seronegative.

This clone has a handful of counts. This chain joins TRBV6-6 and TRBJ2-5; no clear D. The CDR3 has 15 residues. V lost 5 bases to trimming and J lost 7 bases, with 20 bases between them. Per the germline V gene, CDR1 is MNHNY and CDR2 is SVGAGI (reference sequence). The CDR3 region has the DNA TGTGCCAGCAGTCCCCAGACTGGGTCAGTAGGGACCCAGTACTTC. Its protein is CASSPQTGSVGTQYF.

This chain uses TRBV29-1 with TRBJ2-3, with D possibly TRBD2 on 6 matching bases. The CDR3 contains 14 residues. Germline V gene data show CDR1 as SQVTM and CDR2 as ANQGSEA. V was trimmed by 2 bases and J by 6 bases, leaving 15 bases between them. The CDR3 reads CSVEKEGPEDTQYF. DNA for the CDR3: TGCAGCGTTGAAAAGGAGGGTCCGGAGGATACGCAGTATTTT.

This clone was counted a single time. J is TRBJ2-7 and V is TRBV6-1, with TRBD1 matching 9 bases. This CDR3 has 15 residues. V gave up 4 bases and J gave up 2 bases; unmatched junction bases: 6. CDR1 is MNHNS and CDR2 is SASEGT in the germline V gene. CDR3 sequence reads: CASSAYRGLTYEQYF. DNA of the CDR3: TGTGCCAGCAGTGCTTACAGGGGGCTCACCTACGAGCAGTACTTC.